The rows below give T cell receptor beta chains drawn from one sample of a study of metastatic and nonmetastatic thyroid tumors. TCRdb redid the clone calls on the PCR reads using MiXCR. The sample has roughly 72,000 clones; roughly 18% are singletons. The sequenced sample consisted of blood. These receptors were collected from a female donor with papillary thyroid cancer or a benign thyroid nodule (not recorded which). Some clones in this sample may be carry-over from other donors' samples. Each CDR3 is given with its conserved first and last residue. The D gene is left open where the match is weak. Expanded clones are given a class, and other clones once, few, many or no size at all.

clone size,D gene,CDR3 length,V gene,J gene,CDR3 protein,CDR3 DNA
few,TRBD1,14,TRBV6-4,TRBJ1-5,CASSEGTGNQPQHF,TGTGCCAGCAGTGAAGGGACAGGCAATCAGCCCCAGCATTTT
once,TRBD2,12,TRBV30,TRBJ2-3,CAWSAAGETKYF,TGTGCCTGGAGTGCGGCGGGAGAAACGAAGTATTTT
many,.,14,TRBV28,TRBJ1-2,CASSLVGTNYGYTF,TGTGCCAGCAGTTTAGTGGGCACTAACTATGGCTACACCTTC
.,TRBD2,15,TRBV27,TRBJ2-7,CASSSRGRESHEQYF,TGTGCCAGCAGCTCCCGAGGGCGGGAGTCCCACGAGCAGTACTTC
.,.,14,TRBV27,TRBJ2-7,CASSLGRPTYEQYF,TGTGCCAGCAGTTTAGGCAGGCCTACCTACGAGCAGTACTTC
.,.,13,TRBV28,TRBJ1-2,CASSSAPENGYTF,TGTGCCAGCAGTTCCGCTCCCGAAAATGGCTACACCTTC
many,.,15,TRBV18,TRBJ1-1,CASSGLTEPYTEAFF,TGTGCCAGCTCGGGTCTGACAGAACCATACACTGAAGCTTTCTTT
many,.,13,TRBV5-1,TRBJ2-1,CASSWDSTPEQFF,TGCGCCAGCAGCTGGGACTCTACCCCTGAGCAGTTCTTC
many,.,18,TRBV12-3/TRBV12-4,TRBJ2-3,CASSYLGVGAGDANTQYF,TGTGCCAGCAGTTACCTTGGGGTGGGAGCGGGCGACGCGAATACGCAGTATTTT
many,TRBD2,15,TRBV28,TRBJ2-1,CASIPAGVPYNEQFF,TGTGCCAGCATCCCAGCGGGAGTTCCCTACAATGAGCAGTTCTTC
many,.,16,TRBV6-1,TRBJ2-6,CASRGGTGSGANVLTF,TGTGCCAGCAGGGGGGGTACGGGCTCTGGGGCCAACGTCCTGACTTTC
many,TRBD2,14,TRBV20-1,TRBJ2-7,CSARSQERDYEQYF,TGCAGTGCTAGATCCCAGGAGCGGGACTACGAGCAGTACTTC
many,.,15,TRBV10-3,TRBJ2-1,CAISDQGGTYNEQFF,TGTGCCATCAGTGACCAGGGTGGAACCTACAATGAGCAGTTCTTC
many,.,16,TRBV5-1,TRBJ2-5,CASSLVIGGGTETQYF,TGCGCCAGCAGCTTGGTCATCGGTGGGGGGACGGAGACCCAGTACTTC
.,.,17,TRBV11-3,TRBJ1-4,CASSFGGSGAANEKLFF,TGTGCCAGCAGCTTCGGGGGGAGCGGTGCAGCTAATGAAAAACTGTTTTTT
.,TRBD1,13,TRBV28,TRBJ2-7,CASSYRGVYEQYF,TGTGCCAGCAGTTACAGGGGGGTCTACGAGCAGTACTTC
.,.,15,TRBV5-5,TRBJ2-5,CDSSLTPRFQETQYF,TGTGACAGCAGCTTAACCCCTAGATTTCAAGAGACCCAGTACTTC
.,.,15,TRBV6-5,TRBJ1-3,CASSSVHGTGNTIYF,TGTGCCAGCAGTTCGGTACACGGTACAGGAAACACCATATATTTT
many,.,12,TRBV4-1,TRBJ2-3,CASSGGTDTQYF,TGCGCCAGCAGTGGGGGAACAGATACGCAGTATTTT
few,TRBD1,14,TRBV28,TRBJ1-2,CASLPPGTVYGYTF,TGTGCCAGCCTTCCCCCCGGGACAGTTTATGGCTACACCTTC
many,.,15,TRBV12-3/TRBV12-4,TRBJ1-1,CASSLISGGVTEAFF,TGTGCCAGCAGTTTAATTTCCGGGGGTGTCACTGAAGCTTTCTTT
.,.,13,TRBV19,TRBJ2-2,CASSITNTGELFF,TGTGCCAGTAGTATTACGAACACCGGGGAGCTGTTTTTT
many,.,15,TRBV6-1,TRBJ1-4,CASSEGGGLSEKLFF,TGTGCCAGCAGTGAGGGCGGGGGGTTAAGTGAAAAACTGTTTTTT
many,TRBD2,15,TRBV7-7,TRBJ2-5,CASSLRSSGSQTQYF,TGTGCTAGCAGCTTACGCTCTAGCGGGAGTCAGACCCAGTACTTC
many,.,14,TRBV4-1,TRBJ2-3,CASSQQGTTDTQYF,TGCGCCAGCAGCCAACAGGGGACGACAGATACGCAGTATTTT